This is a list of T cell receptor beta chains from one sample in a study of T cells in Graves' hyperthyroidism and ophthalmopathy. TCRdb processed the multiplex PCR reads anew with MiXCR; each CDR3 protein has one entry. The sample carries hundreds of thousands of distinct CDR3 sequences, about 20% recorded once. Sequenced sample: blood. The receptors shown here come from a man aged 25-45 years with Graves' ophthalmopathy. Each CDR3 is given with its conserved first and last residue. The D gene is left open where the match is weak. A row's size may be missing; if present it is once, few, many or a size class.

len	v_gene	d_gene	abundance	j_gene	CDR3aa	CDR3nt
17	TRBV10-2	TRBD2	NA	TRBJ2-2	CASQRTSGSPNTGELFF	TGCGCCAGCCAACGGACTAGCGGGAGTCCGAACACCGGGGAGCTGTTTTTT
15	TRBV6-1	TRBD1	NA	TRBJ2-2	CSSSLRQGATGELFF	TGTTCCAGCAGCCTCAGACAGGGGGCGACCGGGGAGCTGTTTTTT
14	TRBV9	TRBD2	few	TRBJ2-7	CASSVLADSYEQYF	TGTGCCAGCAGCGTACTAGCGGACTCCTACGAGCAGTACTTC
15	TRBV6-1	TRBD1	few	TRBJ2-3	CASSPTQGATDTQYF	TGTGCCAGCAGCCCCACCCAGGGGGCCACAGATACGCAGTATTTT
16	TRBV20-1	NA	once	TRBJ1-3	CSAPGPGAGIGNTIYF	TGCAGTGCGCCGGGCCCTGGGGCAGGGATTGGAAACACCATATATTTT
14	TRBV2	NA	many	TRBJ1-1	CASTMDGTNTEAFF	TGTGCCAGCACTATGGACGGAACGAACACTGAAGCTTTCTTT
14	TRBV28	TRBD1	few	TRBJ2-5	CASSDRDRAETQYF	TGTGCCAGCAGTGACCGGGACAGGGCCGAGACCCAGTACTTC
11	TRBV29-1	NA	once	TRBJ2-2	CSVWGTGELFF	TGCAGCGTGTGGGGGACCGGGGAGCTGTTTTTT
14	TRBV30	NA	many	TRBJ2-5	CAWGVWGDQETQYF	TGTGCCTGGGGAGTCTGGGGGGATCAAGAGACCCAGTACTTC
13	TRBV20-1	NA	many	TRBJ1-2	CSPPASANYGYTF	TGCAGTCCCCCGGCGAGCGCCAACTATGGCTACACCTTC
13	TRBV20-1	NA	NA	TRBJ2-1	CSARGPPENEQFF	TGCAGTGCTAGAGGCCCGCCGGAAAATGAGCAGTTCTTC
13	TRBV7-3	NA	NA	TRBJ1-1	CACSVDSNTEAFF	TGTGCCTGCAGCGTGGACAGTAACACTGAAGCTTTCTTT
12	TRBV20-1	TRBD1	many	TRBJ1-2	CSARDRSYGYTF	TGCAGTGCTAGGGACAGGTCCTATGGCTACACCTTC
13	TRBV10-3	NA	once	TRBJ1-1	CAISESLGAEAFF	TGTGCCATCAGTGAGTCATTGGGCGCTGAAGCTTTCTTT
15	TRBV24-1	TRBD2	few	TRBJ2-7	CATSDAAGDPYEQYF	TGTGCCACCAGTGACGCAGCGGGAGACCCCTACGAGCAGTACTTC
15	TRBV11-2	NA	many	TRBJ2-5	CASSLEKGGQETQYF	TGTGCCAGCAGCTTAGAGAAGGGGGGCCAAGAGACCCAGTACTTC
17	TRBV28	NA	many	TRBJ1-1	CASSPGSSLHPDTEAFF	TGTGCCAGCAGCCCTGGTTCGTCATTGCACCCGGACACTGAAGCTTTCTTT
15	TRBV30	TRBD2	many	TRBJ2-7	CAALRWEGPRSEQYF	TGTGCCGCTCTTCGGTGGGAGGGCCCTCGGAGCGAGCAGTACTTC
15	TRBV19	NA	few	TRBJ2-7	CASSIFSTEGSEQYF	TGTGCCAGTAGTATCTTCTCTACCGAAGGGTCCGAGCAGTACTTC